The 17 T cell receptor beta chains below were found in one sample sequenced in a study of shared clonotypes between healthy human individuals. Clones were read by immunoSEQ multiplex PCR, and TCRdb kept only the in-frame ones, dropping some. The sample includes hundreds of thousands of clones, about 78% of them seen just once. Specimen: memory CD4+ T cells sorted from blood. Subset here: CD45RA-negative fraction. The receptors were sampled from a woman aged 30 to 39 in good health.

This chain connects TRBV5-1 to TRBJ2-6, with D possibly matching TRBD1 (6 bases). The CDR3 is made up of 16 amino acids. V shed 3 bases and J shed 4 bases, with 14 bases lying between them. The germline V gene has CDR1 SGHRS and CDR2 YFSETQ. This CDR3 reads CASSWGLGRGANVLTF. The CDR3 DNA reads as TGCGCCAGCAGCTGGGGGCTCGGAAGAGGGGCCAACGTCCTGACTTTC.

This clone occurred once. The chain employs TRBV7-5 and TRBJ1-5; TRBD1 is the table's D call, not checked against the DNA. TRBV7-5 is annotated as a pseudogene. The CDR3 has 17 amino acids. In nucleotides, the CDR3 is TGTGTCAGAAGCTTAGCGGGACCCGGGACAGATAATCAGCCCCAGCATTTT. Translating it yields CVRSLAGPGTDNQPQHF.

The V and J genes are TRBV29-1 and TRBJ1-2; tentative D call: TRBD1 (6 bases). Germline assignment: CDR1 SQVTM and CDR2 ANQGSEA. With 5 bases removed from V and 4 bases from J, the gap between germline ends came to 14 bases. The CDR3 has 13 amino acids. DNA of the CDR3: TGCAGCGTTTACCAGGGGACCGCCTATGGCTACACCTTC. This codes for CSVYQGTAYGYTF.

This clone was picked up a small number of times. V and J are TRBV11-2 and TRBJ1-1; 12 nucleotides line up with TRBD1. The CDR3 is made up of 16 amino acids. Germline values: CDR1 SGHAT, CDR2 FQNNGV. V dropped 8 bases and J dropped 3; count of bases not matched to a gene: 10. The CDR3 sequence: CASWTGTGGGDTEAFF. CDR3 DNA: TGTGCCAGCTGGACCGGGACAGGGGGCGGGGACACTGAAGCTTTCTTT.

This clone has only one observation. The chain couples TRBV7-9 to TRBJ2-7; TRBD2 aligns across 8 bases. The germline gives CDR1 SEHNR, CDR2 FQNEAQ (reference sequence). The CDR3 runs to 17 residues. V shed 4 bases, J shed 2 bases, and the junction held 13 bases outside the gene matches. CDR3 nucleotide sequence: TGTGCCAGCAGCTACGGGCCCTCGGGGGGGTCTGCCTACGAGCAGTACTTC. Amino acids: CASSYGPSGGSAYEQYF.

This sequence joins TRBV14 and TRBJ2-5, with TRBD1 identical over 7 bases. Trimming took 2 bases from V and 2 from J; bases not matched to a gene: 5. Germline V gene sequence: CDR1 SGHDN, CDR2 FVKESK. The CDR3 has 15 residues. This CDR3 is CASSQLGTAQETQYF. In DNA, the CDR3 is TGTGCCAGCAGCCAACTGGGGACAGCGCAAGAGACCCAGTACTTC.

This chain uses TRBV18 with TRBJ2-7; D is undetermined. Germline loops: CDR1 KGHSH, CDR2 LQKENI. The CDR3 loop spans 13 amino acids. V gave up 5 bases and J gave up 3 bases, with 11 bases separating them. CDR3 DNA: TGTGCCAGCTCAGTCGCCGAAGGCTACGAGCAGTACTTC. This translates into CASSVAEGYEQYF.

The chain combines TRBV11-2 with TRBJ1-3; 10 bases are shared with TRBD1. CDR1 is SGHAT and CDR2 is FQNNGV in the germline V gene. Trimming at V came to 5 bases and at J to 4 bases, leaving 5 bases not matched to a gene. CDR3 length: 15 residues. Here the CDR3 DNA reads TGTGCCAGCAGCCCCAGGACAGGGGGAGGAAACACCATATATTTT. Translating gives CASSPRTGGGNTIYF.

The chain employs TRBV19 and TRBJ1-4; D might be TRBD1 (5 bases). This CDR3 contains 16 residues. Trimming left V 6 bases short and J 2 bases short, with 16 bases between. Germline loops: CDR1 LNHDA, CDR2 SQIVND (reference sequence). The DNA for the CDR3 is TGTGCCAGTAGGGGGCAGGTCGGCGCGACTAATGAAAAACTGTTTTTT. It codes for CASRGQVGATNEKLFF.

The chain employs TRBV5-1 and TRBJ1-1; 8 bases are shared with TRBD1. Germline CDR1 and CDR2: SGHRS and YFSETQ. V trimming: 6 bases; J trimming: 7 bases; junction bases outside the gene matches: 11. The CDR3 consists of 14 residues. The CDR3 DNA reads as TGCGCCAGCACCCAGGGGGCGGAATCTAGTGAAGCTTTCTTT. Translation: CASTQGAESSEAFF.

The chain has TRBV4-2 and TRBJ2-3; TRBD2 matches at 11 bases. CDR1 and CDR2 from the germline V gene are LGHNA and YNFKEQ. Germline trimming cut 1 base from V and 6 bases from J; bases unmatched to any gene: 6. This CDR3 contains 16 residues. The CDR3: CASSQVSGRASDTQYF. Here the CDR3 DNA reads TGTGCCAGCAGCCAAGTTAGCGGGAGGGCCTCGGATACGCAGTATTTT.

The chain combines TRBV5-1 with TRBJ2-6; the D gene is possibly TRBD1 (6 bases). V was clipped by 4 bases and J by 1 base, with 9 bases between them. This CDR3 contains 15 residues. The germline gives CDR1 SGHRS, CDR2 YFSETQ. CDR3: CASSPGTSGANVLTF. As DNA, the CDR3 is TGCGCCAGCAGCCCCGGGACATCTGGGGCCAACGTCCTGACTTTC.

V is TRBV7-7 and J is TRBJ2-7; D is ambiguous. The CDR3 length is 13 residues. V lost 2 bases to trimming and J lost 5 bases, with 10 bases between them. From germline, CDR1 is SSHAT and CDR2 FNYEAQ (reference sequence). The CDR3 loop reads CASSLSSSDEQYF. CDR3 DNA sequence: TGTGCCAGCAGCTTATCTTCGTCCGACGAGCAGTACTTC.

This sequence joins TRBV21-1 and TRBJ2-7; TRBD2 is the table's D call and was not checked against the DNA. TRBV21-1 is a known pseudogene. The CDR3 runs 14 residues. This CDR3 reads CASRICGSVYEQYF. Here the CDR3 DNA reads TGTGCCAGCAGAATTTGCGGGAGTGTCTACGAGCAGTACTTC.

V is TRBV5-1 and J is TRBJ2-5, with TRBD2 matching 14 bases. CDR3 length: 16 amino acids. The J segment lost 7 bases and the V segment lost 4 bases, leaving 9 bases of the junction unmatched. Germline V gives CDR1 SGHRS, CDR2 YFSETQ. The CDR3 DNA reads TGCGCCAGCAGCACCCGACTAGCGGGAGGGCAGGCGACCCAGTACTTC. It specifies CASSTRLAGGQATQYF.

The chain links TRBV29-1 to TRBJ2-2; the D is unclear. Trimming shortened V by 3 bases and J by 2 bases, and 7 bases separated the two germline ends. The length of the CDR3 is 13 residues. Per the germline V gene, CDR1 is SQVTM and CDR2 is ANQGSEA. The CDR3 spells CSVDDYNTGELFF. In nucleotides, the CDR3 is TGCAGCGTTGACGATTATAACACCGGGGAGCTGTTTTTT.

In this sample, this clone turned up once. The V and J genes are TRBV2 and TRBJ2-2; tentatively, D is TRBD1 or TRBD2 (5 bases each). V was trimmed by 3 bases and J by 7 bases, leaving 15 bases between them. The CDR3 consists of 15 residues. CDR1 SNHLY and CDR2 FYNNEI come from the germline V gene. CDR3 loop: CASSEWGGSHGELFF. In nucleotides, the CDR3 is TGTGCCAGCAGTGAGTGGGGCGGGTCGCACGGGGAGCTGTTTTTT.